Each of the 20 T cell receptor beta chains below was sequenced from the same sample in a study of brain T cells in children with intractable seizures. TCRdb's table, derived via immunoSEQ multiplex PCR, lists solely in-frame clones and lacks some. The sample shows 300,000 to 400,000 clones, over 90% of them seen only once. The time point denotes: blood from clinic visit 5 months post-surgery; TSC patient then seizure free. The sample consisted of peripheral blood, taken roughly 5 months after surgery. Receptor source: a boy under two years old with tuberous sclerosis and intractable seizures.

Here the CDR3 reads CSLWTGIGTEAFF. The DNA of the CDR3 is TGCAGCTTATGGACAGGGATCGGCACTGAAGCTTTCTTT. The rearrangement uses TRBV29-1 and TRBJ1-1, with 8 nucleotides matching TRBD1. V was clipped by 8 bases and J by 4 bases; unmatched bases: 9. CDR1 and CDR2 (germline): SQVTM, ANQGSEA. CDR3 length: 13 residues.

This clone was seen only a few times. The CDR3 coding sequence is TGCGCCAGCAGCCAAGTGTTGGGGATCTATGGCTACACCTTC. Encoded protein: CASSQVLGIYGYTF. The chain couples TRBV4-1 to TRBJ1-2; the D is unclear. V gave up 1 base and J gave up 4 bases, with 10 bases separating them. Germline V CDR1 and CDR2: MGHRA, YSYEKL. This CDR3 is built from 14 residues.

V is TRBV24-1 and J is TRBJ2-5; the match to TRBD2 covers 12 bases. The CDR3 loop spans 15 amino acids. Trimming removed 9 bases from V and 4 bases from J; junction bases left unmatched: 8. CDR1 is KGHDR and CDR2 is SFDVKD in the germline V gene. CDR3 bases: TGTGCCACCGGGCTCGGACTAGCGGGACGAGAGACCCAGTACTTC. It translates to CATGLGLAGRETQYF.

This sequence joins TRBV6-5 and TRBJ2-1, with 9 bases lining up with TRBD1. Germline lookup yields CDR1 MNHEY and CDR2 SVGAGI. The CDR3 is made up of 15 amino acids. J gave up 8 bases and V 0 bases, and 5 bases lay outside the gene matches. The CDR3, as DNA: TGTGCCAGCAGTTACTCGATCGACAGGGGGGATGAGCAGTTCTTC. This gives the protein CASSYSIDRGDEQFF.

The CDR3 DNA is TGTGCCAGCAGTTACTCTACGGGGGGTGGGGCCAACGTCCTGACTTTC. It specifies CASSYSTGGGANVLTF. This chain connects TRBV6-5 to TRBJ2-6, with 7 bases lining up with TRBD2. The germline V gene encodes CDR1 MNHEY and CDR2 SVGAGI. There are 16 residues in the CDR3. Trimming cost V 0 bases and J 3 bases; bases outside gene matches: 2.

This clone came up once. The chain uses TRBV4-1 and TRBJ2-2; unclear D gene. The germline V gene encodes CDR1 MGHRA and CDR2 YSYEKL. The CDR3 extends over 15 amino acids. V was clipped by 0 bases and J by 5 bases, with 10 bases between them. Here the CDR3 reads CASSQETDRTGELFF. The CDR3 DNA sequence: TGCGCCAGCAGCCAAGAAACAGATAGAACCGGGGAGCTGTTTTTT.

In the case of this clone: This specimen includes other DNA sequences encoding the same CDR3. The genes are TRBV24-1 and TRBJ2-1; weak D call: TRBD2 (6 bases). CDR1 KGHDR and CDR2 SFDVKD come from the germline V gene. The CDR3 consists of 13 residues. V was shortened by 3 bases and J by 6 bases, with 8 bases between the two germline ends. The CDR3 DNA follows: TGTGCCACCAGTGATCTGGGGGGCAATGAGCAGTTCTTC. Residues: CATSDLGGNEQFF.

The rearrangement uses TRBV14 and TRBJ1-1; D gene ambiguous. The CDR3 extends over 12 amino acids. Germline values: CDR1 SGHDN, CDR2 FVKESK. V gave up 2 bases and J gave up 3 bases, with 4 bases separating them. CDR3 nucleotide sequence: TGTGCCAGCAGCCAATCCTACACTGAAGCTTTCTTT. This encodes CASSQSYTEAFF.

The chain carries TRBV5-6 and TRBJ1-1, with D maybe TRBD1 (6 bases). Germline assignment: CDR1 SGHDT and CDR2 YYEEEE. The CDR3 totals 15 residues. V lost 4 bases, J lost 4 bases, and 17 bases lay in between. CDR3 sequence (DNA): TGTGCCAGCAGCCACGAGGGGGGGTATGGCACTGAAGCTTTCTTT. Protein: CASSHEGGYGTEAFF. The full variable domain, in which reference TRBV5-6 and TRBJ1-1 provide the parts outside the CDR3, is DAGVTQSPTHLIKTRGQQVTLRCSPKSGHDTVSWYQQALGQGPQFIFQYYEEEERQRGNFPDRFSGHQFPNYSSELNVNALLLGDSALYLCASSHEGGYGTEAFFGQGTRLTVV.

The genes are TRBV19 and TRBJ1-1; unclear D gene. Trimming pared 7 bases from V and 3 bases from J, leaving 12 bases between. Germline V lookup: CDR1 LNHDA, CDR2 SQIVND (reference sequence). This CDR3 is built from 13 residues. The chain's CDR3 is CASKDRAHTEAFF. The CDR3 nucleotides are TGTGCCAGTAAAGATCGGGCACACACTGAAGCTTTCTTT.

This rearrangement joins TRBV19 to TRBJ1-2; no firm D call. The CDR3 loop spans 13 amino acids. Germline values: CDR1 LNHDA, CDR2 SQIVND (reference sequence). V shed 5 bases and J shed 0 bases, with 7 bases lying between them. The CDR3 bases are TGTGCCAGTAGTTTGGGGACTAACTATGGCTACACCTTC. Translated, it gives CASSLGTNYGYTF. Drawing the rest from reference TRBV19 and TRBJ1-2, the complete variable domain is DGGITQSPKYLFRKEGQNVTLSCEQNLNHDAMYWYRQDPGQGLRLIYYSQIVNDFQKGDIAEGYSVSREKKESFPLTVTSAQKNPTAFYLCASSLGTNYGYTFGSGTRLTVV.

The chain couples TRBV4-1 to TRBJ2-7; 10 positions agree with TRBD2. The V gene end was trimmed by 5 bases and the J gene end by 6 bases; junction bases not matched to a gene: 7. Germline CDR1 MGHRA, CDR2 YSYEKL. The CDR3 runs to 14 residues. The CDR3 nucleotides are TGCGCCAGCAGCTTTACCGGGACTAGCGTCGAGCAGTACTTC. Encoded protein: CASSFTGTSVEQYF.

The rearrangement uses TRBV27 and TRBJ2-7, with 9 bases identical to TRBD1. CDR1 is MNHEY and CDR2 is SMNVEV in the germline V gene (reference sequence). The CDR3 is 16 residues long. J was trimmed by 3 bases and V by 0 bases; bases with no gene match: 6. CDR3 sequence: CASSLSGQGLGYEQYF. The CDR3 DNA is TGTGCCAGCAGTTTATCAGGACAGGGGTTGGGCTACGAGCAGTACTTC.

The chain uses TRBV18 and TRBJ2-3, with 7 bases aligning to TRBD1. In germline, CDR1 is KGHSH, CDR2 LQKENI. Trimming removed 0 bases from V and 5 bases from J; junction bases left unmatched: 8. This CDR3 region has 16 residues. The CDR3 region is CASSPPRVGGIDTQYF. As DNA, the CDR3 is TGTGCCAGCTCACCACCTAGGGTAGGGGGCATAGATACGCAGTATTTT. Supplemented by reference TRBV18 and TRBJ2-3, the full variable domain reads NAGVMQNPRHLVRRRGQEARLRCSPMKGHSHVYWYRQLPEEGLKFMVYLQKENIIDESGMPKERFSAEFPKEGPSILRIQQVVRGDSAAYFCASSPPRVGGIDTQYFGPGTRLTVL.

The chain links TRBV5-1 to TRBJ2-3; no reliable D call. This CDR3 is built from 15 residues. The germline gives CDR1 SGHRS, CDR2 YFSETQ. V was pared by 0 bases and J by 5 bases, with 13 bases between. The CDR3 region is CASSLGGLLRDTQYF. CDR3 sequence (DNA): TGCGCCAGCAGCTTGGGTGGTCTGCTCCGAGATACGCAGTATTTT.

V gene TRBV4-2 combines with J gene TRBJ2-3; TRBD2 agrees at 8 bases. Germline CDR1 reads LGHNA; CDR2 reads YNFKEQ. The CDR3 totals 16 residues. Losses at the gene ends were 4 bases for V and 2 bases for J; bases not matched to a gene: 8. The CDR3 nucleotides read TGTGCCAGCAGCCTTGGGGGACTAGGGATCACAGATACGCAGTATTTT. Amino acids: CASSLGGLGITDTQYF.

V and J are TRBV13 and TRBJ2-1; 7 bases are shared with TRBD2. The germline V gene has CDR1 PRHDT and CDR2 FYEKMQ (reference sequence). The J segment lost 4 bases and the V segment lost 5 bases, leaving 8 bases of the junction unmatched. The CDR3 covers 15 residues. The CDR3: CASSPRLADYNEQFF. CDR3 bases: TGTGCCAGCAGCCCCCGACTAGCAGATTACAATGAGCAGTTCTTC.

This chain connects TRBV28 to TRBJ2-1; no clear D. V lost 5 bases and J 0 bases, leaving 11 bases between the germline ends. This CDR3 contains 15 residues. Germline CDR1 MDHEN, CDR2 SYDVKM. The CDR3 sequence: CASSRHRSSYNEQFF. CDR3 nucleotide sequence: TGTGCCAGCAGTCGCCACCGGAGCTCCTACAATGAGCAGTTCTTC.

The chain is built from TRBV2 and TRBJ2-7, with 12 bases identical to TRBD1. Germline V gene sequence: CDR1 SNHLY, CDR2 FYNNEI. This CDR3 region has 19 residues. With V trimmed by 2 bases and J by 1 base, 12 bases remained unmatched. This chain's CDR3 is CASSELRDRGRVLSYEQYF. In nucleotides, the CDR3 is TGTGCCAGCAGTGAATTGAGGGACAGGGGGCGAGTATTGTCCTACGAGCAGTACTTC.

The chain joins TRBV7-2 to TRBJ1-3; 8 bases fit TRBD1. The CDR3 consists of 16 residues. With 1 base clipped from V and 4 bases from J, the junction kept 6 bases outside the gene matches. Germline values: CDR1 SGHTA, CDR2 FQGNSA. CDR3 DNA: TGTGCCAGCAGCTTAGGGACAGGGCTCTCCGGAAACACCATATATTTT. As protein: CASSLGTGLSGNTIYF.